Given below is one TCR beta chain in context. The entry originates in a study of blood T cell repertoires in COVID-19. Overall study context: Specimens from acute and convalescent COVID-19 originated in the United States, Italy and Spain. The cDNA or gDNA used as material had been derived from T cells, B-cell-depleted T cells, or PBMCs.

Between the trimmed V and J ends, which lost 4 bases and 6 bases, there was a span of 16 bases. The germline gives CDR1 SGHRS, CDR2 YFSETQ. The CDR3 extends over 14 amino acids. In the source study's methods: The authors estimated nucleated cell counts from reference gene primer amplification. Measured with immunoSEQ multiplex PCR; TCRdb has only the in-frame clones, and not every one. V and J calls plus clone size are reproduced from that table; the DNA served to infer D and trimming. The sample consists of some 170,000 clones, 80% to 90% of them appearing once. The V gene is TRBV5-1, the J gene TRBJ1-2; D is unclear. Specimen: peripheral blood. The receptor comes from a woman aged 45 to 65 with acute or convalescent COVID-19. CDR3 bases: TGCGCCAGCAGCACGGAGGGCCTAGGGCATGGCTACACCTTC. Its protein product is CASSTEGLGHGYTF.